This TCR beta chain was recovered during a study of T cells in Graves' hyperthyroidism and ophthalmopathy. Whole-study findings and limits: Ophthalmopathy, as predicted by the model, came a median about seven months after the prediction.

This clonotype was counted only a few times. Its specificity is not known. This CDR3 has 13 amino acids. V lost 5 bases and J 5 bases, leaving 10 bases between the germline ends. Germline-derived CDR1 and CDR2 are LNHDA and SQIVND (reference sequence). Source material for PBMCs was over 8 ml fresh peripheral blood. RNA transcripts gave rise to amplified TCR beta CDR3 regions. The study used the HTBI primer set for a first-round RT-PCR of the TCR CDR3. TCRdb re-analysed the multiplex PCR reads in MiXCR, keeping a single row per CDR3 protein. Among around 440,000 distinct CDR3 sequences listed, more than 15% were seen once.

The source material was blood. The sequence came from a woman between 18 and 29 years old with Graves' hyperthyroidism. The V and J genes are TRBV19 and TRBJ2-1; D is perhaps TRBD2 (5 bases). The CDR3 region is CASSRLGDNEQFF. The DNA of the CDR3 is TGTGCCAGTAGTCGACTGGGAGACAATGAGCAGTTCTTC.